Presented here are 6 T cell receptor beta chains from one specimen sequenced in a study of breast tumors, draining lymph nodes, adjacent tissues. The lymph nodes were axillary draining lymph nodes from breast cancer patients. Using its own MiXCR run on the multiplex PCR reads, TCRdb lists one record per CDR3 protein. Of 130,000 or so distinct CDR3 sequences listed, over 25% were seen once; the top ten hold around 2.3%. Sequenced: axillary lymph node tissue. These receptor sequences come from a female donor with breast cancer. Some clones in this sample may be carry-over from other donors' samples.

The chain links TRBV4-2 to TRBJ1-1; TRBD1 might be the D (6 bases). V lost 4 bases, J lost 1 base, and 19 bases lay in between. The CDR3 runs to 17 residues. The germline V gene encodes CDR1 LGHNA and CDR2 YNFKEQ. Here the CDR3 reads CASSRVEGGLSNTEAFF. Written as DNA, the CDR3 is TGTGCCAGCAGCCGGGTGGAGGGGGGGCTTTCGAACACTGAAGCTTTCTTT.

This clonotype was counted at least ten times. The V and J genes are TRBV30 and TRBJ2-5; D call uncertain. V was pared by 4 bases and J by 5 bases, with 8 bases between. The CDR3 consists of 11 residues. CDR1 is GTSNPN, CDR2 SVGIG, per germline (reference sequence). The CDR3 loop is CAWTLAETQYF. The CDR3 DNA is TGTGCCTGGACGTTGGCGGAGACCCAGTACTTC.

The rearrangement uses TRBV15 and TRBJ2-7; 7 bases are shared with TRBD1. This CDR3 region has 16 residues. V lost 0 bases to trimming and J lost 3 bases; unmatched junction nucleotides: 8. Looked up from germline, CDR1 is LNHNV and CDR2 is YYDKDF (reference sequence). The CDR3 DNA reads as TGTGCCACCAGCAGAGATCTTCGACAGGGAAACTACGAGCAGTACTTC. Encoded protein: CATSRDLRQGNYEQYF.

This clonotype was counted at least ten times. The rearrangement joins TRBV7-2 to TRBJ1-3; D is perhaps TRBD1 (5 bases). Germline loops: CDR1 SGHTA, CDR2 FQGNSA. This CDR3 is built from 13 residues. The V end lost 9 bases, the J end lost 2 bases, and 11 bases lay between the germline ends. In nucleotides, the CDR3 is TGTGCCAGTGGGGGGAATACTGGAAACACCATATATTTT. Translating it yields CASGGNTGNTIYF.

This clonotype has a count of ten or more. V gene TRBV7-9 combines with J gene TRBJ1-2, with D unresolved. This CDR3 is built from 13 residues. Between the trimmed V and J ends, which lost 3 bases and 5 bases, there was a span of 10 bases. CDR1 is SEHNR, CDR2 FQNEAQ, per germline (reference sequence). The CDR3 spells CASSFISGYGYTF. CDR3 DNA: TGTGCCAGCAGCTTTATCTCTGGGTATGGCTACACCTTC.

The genes are TRBV2 and TRBJ2-1, with 9 bases identical to TRBD1. Germline CDR1 is SNHLY and CDR2 is FYNNEI. V was pared by 6 bases and J by 12 bases, with 12 bases of the junction left unmatched. The CDR3 loop spans 14 amino acids. CDR3 sequence: CASRGTGSTDTQFF. The CDR3 DNA reads as TGTGCCAGCAGGGGGACAGGGAGCACAGATACGCAGTTCTTC.